The 27 T cell receptor beta chains below come from one sample, sequenced in a study of human T cells and chemical hapten exposure. Using its own MiXCR run on the RACE reads, TCRdb lists one record per CDR3 protein. The profile shows approximately 180,000 distinct CDR3 sequences, around 30% of them singletons. Documented time point: pre-sensitization, week 0. The treatment: therapeutic diphenylcyclopropenone sensitization with weekly scalp DPC. Sequenced here: whole blood, sampled in connection with sensitization to the hapten diphenylcyclopropenone (DPC). These receptor sequences come from a woman aged 25 to 39 with alopecia areata. Some clones in this sample may be carry-over from other donors' samples.

The CDR3 here is CASSGVGQISNQPQHF. The CDR3 DNA reads TGTGCCAGCAGTGGGGTCGGTCAGATTAGCAATCAGCCCCAGCATTTT. The chain couples TRBV2 to TRBJ1-5, with D unclear. The germline V gene has CDR1 SNHLY and CDR2 FYNNEI. The CDR3 runs to 16 residues. V was cut by 4 bases and J by 0 bases, with 13 bases left in between.

This clonotype was counted between two and nine times. V usage is TRBV28 and J usage is TRBJ2-3; D is undetermined. The CDR3 length is 17 residues. Trimming took 2 bases from V and 3 from J, leaving 18 bases between them. Germline values: CDR1 MDHEN, CDR2 SYDVKM. The CDR3 DNA follows: TGTGCCAGCAGTTTACCCCAACGGGTACATTCAACAGATACGCAGTATTTT. Protein sequence: CASSLPQRVHSTDTQYF.

V and J are TRBV6-2 or TRBV6-3 and TRBJ2-1; the D gene is possibly TRBD2 (6 bases). The CDR3 runs to 19 residues. Germline values: CDR1 MNHEY, CDR2 SVGEGT. V was trimmed by 4 bases and J by 0 bases, leaving 22 bases between them. The chain's CDR3 is CASSFSSALTMSSYNEQFF. For the CDR3, the DNA is TGTGCCAGCAGTTTCTCTAGCGCCCTAACGATGAGCTCCTACAATGAGCAGTTCTTC.

This clonotype appeared many times. This chain connects TRBV27 to TRBJ1-1; the D is unclear. Trimming took off 2 bases at V and 3 bases at J, with 7 bases between the two ends. The CDR3 contains 13 residues. From germline, CDR1 is MNHEY and CDR2 SMNVEV (reference sequence). For the CDR3, the DNA is TGTGCCAGCAGTTTAACCCCGGACACTGAAGCTTTCTTT. It codes for CASSLTPDTEAFF.

This chain links TRBV28 with TRBJ1-3, with 8 positions matching TRBD1. Trimming at V came to 4 bases and at J to 4 bases, leaving 9 bases not matched to a gene. This CDR3 spans 16 amino acids. Germline CDR1 reads MDHEN; CDR2 reads SYDVKM. The CDR3 loop is CASSSIAGGFGNTIYF. The CDR3 nucleotides read TGTGCCAGCAGTTCCATCGCAGGGGGCTTCGGAAACACCATATATTTT.

This clonotype was found a few times. The V gene is TRBV6-4, the J gene TRBJ1-2; possible D gene TRBD1, 5 bases. V was cut by 7 bases and J by 1 base, with 16 bases left in between. CDR1 MRHNA and CDR2 SNTAGT come from the germline V gene. The CDR3 has 15 residues. The DNA of the CDR3 is TGTGCCAGCAAACCAGATCCGGGACGTAACTATGGCTACACCTTC. Translating gives CASKPDPGRNYGYTF.

The sample holds a few counts of this clonotype. The rearrangement joins TRBV11-2 to TRBJ2-1, with TRBD1 identical over 10 bases. CDR3 length: 17 amino acids. Germline CDR1 is SGHAT and CDR2 is FQNNGV. V shed 1 base, J shed 4 bases, and the junction held 7 bases outside the gene matches. CDR3: CASSLGSGTGVYNEQFF. CDR3 sequence (DNA): TGTGCCAGCAGCTTAGGATCCGGGACAGGGGTTTACAATGAGCAGTTCTTC.

A few counts support this clonotype. J is TRBJ2-7 and V is TRBV20-1; D remains unclear. The germline gives CDR1 DFQATT, CDR2 SNEGSKA (reference sequence). CDR3 length: 14 amino acids. The ends were cut back, 0 bases at V and 0 bases at J, with 9 bases in the middle. The CDR3: CSARDPKSSYEQYF. The CDR3 DNA sequence: TGCAGTGCTAGAGATCCGAAGAGCTCCTACGAGCAGTACTTC.

This clonotype was picked up a small number of times. V usage is TRBV7-2 and J usage is TRBJ1-2; 7 bases agree with TRBD1. Germline-derived CDR1 and CDR2 are SGHTA and FQGNSA. This CDR3 is 15 amino acids long. The ends lost 5 bases at V and 4 bases at J; junction bases unmatched: 10. The CDR3 region has the DNA TGTGCCAGCAGCCCCTTTGACACAGGGGTCTATGGCTACACCTTC. As protein: CASSPFDTGVYGYTF.

This clonotype has just a few counts. J is TRBJ1-2 and V is TRBV28; D ambiguous. Between the trimmed V and J ends, which lost 7 bases and 3 bases, there was a span of 9 bases. Germline values: CDR1 MDHEN, CDR2 SYDVKM. The CDR3 has 12 residues. CDR3 in amino acids: CASTDGHYGYTF. CDR3 nucleotides: TGTGCCAGCACCGACGGGCACTATGGCTACACCTTC.

This clonotype was seen a few times. The chain links TRBV4-3 to TRBJ1-6; D remains unclear. The germline gives CDR1 LGHNA, CDR2 YSLEER. V gave up 0 bases and J gave up 9 bases, with 6 bases separating them. The CDR3 sequence is 13 residues long. The CDR3, as DNA: TGCGCCAGCAGCCAAGATATCCCTTCACCCCTCCACTTT. Its protein product is CASSQDIPSPLHF.

This clonotype occurred a few times. This sequence joins TRBV29-1 and TRBJ2-4; TRBD1 aligns across 8 bases. From germline, CDR1 is SQVTM and CDR2 ANQGSEA. The ends lost 6 bases at V and 5 bases at J; junction bases unmatched: 6. The CDR3 has 13 residues. CDR3 region: CSVGQGLENIQYF. CDR3 in DNA: TGCAGCGTCGGACAGGGTTTAGAAAACATTCAGTACTTC.

The chain combines TRBV20-1 with TRBJ2-2; 12 bases map to TRBD2. This CDR3 is built from 15 residues. The V gene end was trimmed by 3 bases and the J gene end by 7 bases; junction bases not matched to a gene: 6. Looked up from germline, CDR1 is DFQATT and CDR2 is SNEGSKA (reference sequence). The DNA for the CDR3 is TGCAGTGCTAGGGTGACTAGCGGGAGTAACGGGGAGCTGTTTTTT. Its protein product is CSARVTSGSNGELFF.

The chain joins TRBV7-2 to TRBJ1-4; D gene ambiguous. The CDR3 has 13 amino acids. Germline lookup yields CDR1 SGHTA and CDR2 FQGNSA. The germline V and J ends were trimmed by 2 bases and 4 bases, with 5 bases remaining between them. CDR3 sequence reads: CASSLLFNEKLFF. The CDR3 region has the DNA TGTGCCAGCAGCTTACTTTTTAATGAAAAACTGTTTTTT. The entire variable domain, with the rest obtained from reference TRBV7-2 and TRBJ1-4, is as follows: GAGVSQSPSNKVTEKGKDVELRCDPISGHTALYWYRQSLGQGLEFLIYFQGNSAPDKSGLPSDRFSAERTGGSVSTLTIQRTQQEDSAVYLCASSLLFNEKLFFGSGTQLSVL.

This clonotype has only a few counts. The chain is built from TRBV19 and TRBJ1-5; D not certain. The CDR3 totals 15 residues. From germline, CDR1 is LNHDA and CDR2 SQIVND (reference sequence). The V and J ends lost 3 bases and 1 base respectively, with 10 bases between them. CDR3 sequence (DNA): TGTGCCAGTAGTATCGGAGGCAAAAGCAATCAGCCCCAGCATTTT. Translation: CASSIGGKSNQPQHF.

The chain carries TRBV7-9 and TRBJ2-3; 8 bases line up with TRBD2. Germline V CDR1 and CDR2: SEHNR, FQNEAQ (reference sequence). Trimming at V came to 0 bases and at J to 6 bases, leaving 5 bases not matched to a gene. CDR3 size: 15 residues. The CDR3 spells CASSLALAEIDTQYF. In DNA, the CDR3 is TGTGCCAGCAGCTTAGCACTAGCGGAGATCGATACGCAGTATTTT.

The J gene is TRBJ2-1, the V gene TRBV10-3, with TRBD2 identical over 8 bases. Germline V CDR1 and CDR2: ENHRY, SYGVKD. The CDR3 is 16 residues long. The V and J ends lost 5 bases and 8 bases, in that order; junction bases with no gene match: 14. CDR3 sequence reads: CAISTSGYSPEDEQFF. The CDR3 nucleotides are TGTGCCATCAGTACTAGCGGATACTCTCCTGAGGATGAGCAGTTCTTC.

V is TRBV20-1 and J is TRBJ2-1; tentatively, D is TRBD1 (5 bases). This CDR3 has 14 residues. Germline CDR1 DFQATT, CDR2 SNEGSKA (reference sequence). Trimming left V 4 bases short and J 0 bases short, with 10 bases between. This chain's CDR3 is CSANRRSSYNEQFF. CDR3 sequence (DNA): TGCAGTGCTAACAGGCGGAGCTCCTACAATGAGCAGTTCTTC.

This clonotype came up a few times. This chain uses TRBV6-1 with TRBJ2-3; 9 nucleotides match TRBD2. CDR1 and CDR2 from the germline V gene are MNHNS and SASEGT. The V gene end was trimmed by 7 bases and the J gene end by 2 bases; junction bases not matched to a gene: 7. The CDR3 is 15 amino acids. The CDR3 bases are TGTGCCAGCACCCCTAGCGGGGCCCCCACAGATACGCAGTATTTT. It is translated as CASTPSGAPTDTQYF.

The chain recombines TRBV15 with TRBJ2-3; D perhaps matches TRBD2 (6 bases). Trimming took 1 base from V and 0 from J, leaving 11 bases between them. Germline CDR1 LNHNV, CDR2 YYDKDF (reference sequence). This CDR3 has 16 amino acids. The CDR3 spells CATSRAGAQSTDTQYF. In DNA form, the CDR3 reads TGTGCCACCAGCAGAGCGGGAGCCCAAAGCACAGATACGCAGTATTTT.

The CDR3 DNA follows: TGCAGTGCTAGAGAGGGGTCAGCCCAAGAGACCCAGTACTTC. Its protein is CSAREGSAQETQYF. The chain employs TRBV20-1 and TRBJ2-5; D is unresolved. Germline assignment: CDR1 DFQATT and CDR2 SNEGSKA (reference sequence). The CDR3 is 14 residues long. The V end was cut by 0 bases, the J end by 1 base, with 9 bases between.

This chain uses TRBV7-2 with TRBJ1-4, with D tentatively TRBD1 (6 bases). Trimming took off 1 base at V and 5 bases at J, with 11 bases between the two ends. Germline lookup yields CDR1 SGHTA and CDR2 FQGNSA. The CDR3 is 15 residues long. The CDR3 loop is CASSLGGARNEKLFF. DNA of the CDR3: TGTGCCAGCAGCTTAGGGGGGGCGAGAAATGAAAAACTGTTTTTT.

V usage is TRBV7-3 and J usage is TRBJ2-3; possible D gene TRBD2, 5 bases. This CDR3 has 13 residues. Trimming removed 6 bases from V and 6 bases from J, with 13 bases in between. Germline CDR1 SGHTA, CDR2 FQGTGA. The CDR3 DNA sequence: TGTGCCAGCAGGTTTTATGGGGAGGATACGCAGTATTTT. This gives the protein CASRFYGEDTQYF.

The chain carries TRBV29-1 and TRBJ2-2; possibly TRBD2 for D (6 bases). V was clipped by 4 bases and J by 2 bases, with 8 bases between them. The germline V gene encodes CDR1 SQVTM and CDR2 ANQGSEA. There are 13 residues in the CDR3. The CDR3 DNA follows: TGCAGCGTTGCGGGACTTAACACCGGGGAGCTGTTTTTT. This encodes CSVAGLNTGELFF.

This clonotype was recorded a few times. CDR3 coding DNA: TGTGCCAGTAATTCGGGGGGCTACCCCAATCAGCCCCAGCATTTT. This codes for CASNSGGYPNQPQHF. The rearrangement joins TRBV19 to TRBJ1-5; D might be TRBD1 (6 bases). The CDR3 has 15 residues. Trimming pared 7 bases from V and 3 bases from J, leaving 16 bases between. The germline V gene encodes CDR1 LNHDA and CDR2 SQIVND (reference sequence).

The genes are TRBV7-2 and TRBJ1-5; D may be TRBD1 (6 bases). From germline, CDR1 is SGHTA and CDR2 FQGNSA. Trimming took off 4 bases at V and 7 bases at J, with 17 bases between the two ends. This CDR3 is built from 15 residues. This CDR3 is CASSWKGAGEQPQHF. The CDR3 DNA follows: TGTGCCAGCAGCTGGAAAGGGGCAGGGGAACAGCCCCAGCATTTT.

This clonotype was counted between two and nine times. The gene calls are TRBV29-1 and TRBJ2-4, with D possibly being TRBD1 (5 bases). The germline V and J ends were trimmed by 6 bases and 0 bases, with 12 bases remaining between them. Germline V gene sequence: CDR1 SQVTM, CDR2 ANQGSEA. This CDR3 contains 14 residues. The CDR3 protein is CSVKMGLAKNIQYF. The CDR3 nucleotides read TGCAGCGTCAAAATGGGGCTAGCCAAAAACATTCAGTACTTC.